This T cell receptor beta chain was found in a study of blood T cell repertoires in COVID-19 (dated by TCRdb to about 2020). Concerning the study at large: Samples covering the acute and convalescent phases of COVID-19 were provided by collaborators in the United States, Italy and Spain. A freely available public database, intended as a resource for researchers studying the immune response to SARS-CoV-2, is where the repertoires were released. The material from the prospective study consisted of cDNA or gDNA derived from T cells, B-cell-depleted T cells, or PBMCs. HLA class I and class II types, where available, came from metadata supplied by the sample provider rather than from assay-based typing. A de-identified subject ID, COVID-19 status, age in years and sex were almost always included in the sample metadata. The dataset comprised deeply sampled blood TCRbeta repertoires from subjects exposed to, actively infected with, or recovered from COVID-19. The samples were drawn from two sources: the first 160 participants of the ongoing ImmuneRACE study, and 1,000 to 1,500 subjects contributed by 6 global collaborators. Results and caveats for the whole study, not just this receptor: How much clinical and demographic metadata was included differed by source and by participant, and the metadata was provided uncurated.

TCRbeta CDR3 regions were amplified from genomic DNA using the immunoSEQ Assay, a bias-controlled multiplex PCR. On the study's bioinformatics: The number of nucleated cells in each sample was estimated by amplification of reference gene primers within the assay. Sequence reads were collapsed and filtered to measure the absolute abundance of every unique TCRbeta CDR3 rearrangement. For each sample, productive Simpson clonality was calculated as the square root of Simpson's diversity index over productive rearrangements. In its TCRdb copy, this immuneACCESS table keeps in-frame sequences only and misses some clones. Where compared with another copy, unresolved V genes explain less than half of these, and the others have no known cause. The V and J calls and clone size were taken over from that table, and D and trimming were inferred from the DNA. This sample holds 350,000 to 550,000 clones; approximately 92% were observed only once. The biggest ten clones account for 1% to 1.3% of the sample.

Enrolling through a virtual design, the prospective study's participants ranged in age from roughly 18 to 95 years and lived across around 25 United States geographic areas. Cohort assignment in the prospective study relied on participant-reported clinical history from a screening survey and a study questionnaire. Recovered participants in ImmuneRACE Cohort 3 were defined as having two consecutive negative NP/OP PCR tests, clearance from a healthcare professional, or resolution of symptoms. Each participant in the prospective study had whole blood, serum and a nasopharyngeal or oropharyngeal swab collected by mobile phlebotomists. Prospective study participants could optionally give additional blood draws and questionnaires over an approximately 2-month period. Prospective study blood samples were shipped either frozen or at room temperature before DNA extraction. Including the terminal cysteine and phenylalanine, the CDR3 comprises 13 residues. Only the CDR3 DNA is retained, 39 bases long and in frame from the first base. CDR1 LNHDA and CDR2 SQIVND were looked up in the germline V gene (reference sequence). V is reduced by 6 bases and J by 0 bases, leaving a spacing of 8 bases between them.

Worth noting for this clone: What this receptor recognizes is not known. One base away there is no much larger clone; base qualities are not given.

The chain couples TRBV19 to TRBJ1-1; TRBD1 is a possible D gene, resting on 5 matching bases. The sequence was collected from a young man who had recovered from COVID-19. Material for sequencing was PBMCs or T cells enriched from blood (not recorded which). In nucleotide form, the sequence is TGTGCCAGTAGGCCGACAGTGAACACTGAAGCTTTCTTT. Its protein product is CASRPTVNTEAFF. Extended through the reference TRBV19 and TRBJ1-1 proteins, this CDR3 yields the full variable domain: DGGITQSPKYLFRKEGQNVTLSCEQNLNHDAMYWYRQDPGQGLRLIYYSQIVNDFQKGDIAEGYSVSREKKESFPLTVTSAQKNPTAFYLCASRPTVNTEAFFGQGTRLTVV.